The text below deals with one TCR beta chain. The DNA is left out, because the CDR3 cannot be placed on it with certainty; the CDR3 is given as TCRdb lists it. The CDR3 numbers 11 amino acids, ends counted. The germline V gene has CDR1 MDHEN and CDR2 SYDVKM. This sample was taken from a study of blood T cell repertoires in COVID-19. Study-wide context: The United States, Italy and Spain were the sources of the acute and convalescent COVID-19 samples. T cells, B-cell-depleted T cells, or PBMCs supplied cDNA or gDNA.

Authors' processing steps: Reference gene primer amplification gave nucleated cell count estimates. Sequencing used immunoSEQ multiplex PCR; TCRdb keeps in-frame clones, though not all of them. The V and J calls and the clone size are those of that table, but D and trimming were determined from the DNA. Here the sample spans around 200,000 clones, roughly nine tenths being singletons. This sequence was found in a man aged 25 to 40 with acute or convalescent COVID-19. The specimen was peripheral blood. V gene TRBV28 combines with J gene TRBJ2-2; the table's D call TRBD2 went unverified against the DNA. The CDR3: CASSSSWELFF.